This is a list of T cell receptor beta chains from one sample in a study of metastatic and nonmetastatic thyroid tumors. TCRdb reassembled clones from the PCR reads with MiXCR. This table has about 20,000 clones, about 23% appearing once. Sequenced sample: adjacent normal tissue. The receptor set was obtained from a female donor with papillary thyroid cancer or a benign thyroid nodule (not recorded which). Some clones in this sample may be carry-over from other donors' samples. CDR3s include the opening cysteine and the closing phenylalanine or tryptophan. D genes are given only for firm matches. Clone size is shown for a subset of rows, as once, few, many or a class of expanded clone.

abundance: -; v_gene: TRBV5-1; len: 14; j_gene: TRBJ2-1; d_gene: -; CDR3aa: CASSFSAVANEQFF; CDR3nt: TGCGCCAGCAGCTTCTCTGCTGTTGCCAATGAGCAGTTCTTC
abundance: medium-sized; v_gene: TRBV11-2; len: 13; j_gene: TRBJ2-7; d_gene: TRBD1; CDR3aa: CASSFGTGNEQYF; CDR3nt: TGTGCCAGCAGCTTCGGGACAGGGAACGAGCAGTACTTC
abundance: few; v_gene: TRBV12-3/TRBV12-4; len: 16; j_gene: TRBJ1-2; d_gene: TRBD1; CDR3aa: CASRSSATGTGYGYTF; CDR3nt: TGTGCCAGCCGTTCGTCAGCGACTGGGACAGGCTATGGCTACACCTTC
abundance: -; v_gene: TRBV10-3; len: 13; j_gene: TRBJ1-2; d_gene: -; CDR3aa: CAISEDLNYGYTF; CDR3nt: TGTGCCATCAGTGAGGACCTTAACTATGGCTACACCTTC
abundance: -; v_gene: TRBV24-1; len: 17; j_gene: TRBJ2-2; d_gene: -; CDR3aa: CATSDPLASSQGGELFF; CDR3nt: TGTGCCACCAGTGATCCCCTTGCTAGCTCCCAAGGGGGGGAGCTGTTTTTT
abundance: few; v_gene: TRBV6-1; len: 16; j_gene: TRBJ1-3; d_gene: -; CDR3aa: CASSVGGPASGNTIYF; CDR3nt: TGTGCCAGCAGTGTTGGGGGCCCTGCCTCTGGAAACACCATATATTTT
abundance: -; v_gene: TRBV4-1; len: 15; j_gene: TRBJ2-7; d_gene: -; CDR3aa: CASSQVVNSHYEQYF; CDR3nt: TGCGCCAGCAGCCAAGTAGTGAACAGCCACTACGAGCAGTACTTC
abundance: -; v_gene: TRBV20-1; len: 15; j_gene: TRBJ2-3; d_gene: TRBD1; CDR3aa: CSASPADRATDTQYF; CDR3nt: TGCAGTGCTAGTCCCGCGGACAGGGCAACAGATACGCAGTATTTT
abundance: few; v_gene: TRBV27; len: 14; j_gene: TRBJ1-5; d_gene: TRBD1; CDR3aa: CASSQGAGRQPQHF; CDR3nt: TGTGCCAGCAGTCAGGGGGCAGGACGTCAGCCCCAGCATTTT
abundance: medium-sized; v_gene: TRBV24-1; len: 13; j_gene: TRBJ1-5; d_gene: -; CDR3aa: CATSAYSNQPQHF; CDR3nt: TGTGCCACCAGTGCCTACAGCAATCAGCCCCAGCATTTT
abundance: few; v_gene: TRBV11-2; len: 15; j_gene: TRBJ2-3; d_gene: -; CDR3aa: CASSSGIADTDKQYF; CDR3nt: TGTGCCAGCAGCTCCGGAATAGCGGACACAGATAAGCAGTATTTT
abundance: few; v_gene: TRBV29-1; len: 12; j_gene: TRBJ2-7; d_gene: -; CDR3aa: CSFVAYSYEQYF; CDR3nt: TGCAGCTTCGTAGCGTACTCCTACGAGCAGTACTTC
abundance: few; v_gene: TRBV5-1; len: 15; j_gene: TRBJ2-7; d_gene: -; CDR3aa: CASSLLNRAIYEQYF; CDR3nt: TGCGCCAGCAGCCTCCTTAATCGGGCAATCTACGAGCAGTACTTC
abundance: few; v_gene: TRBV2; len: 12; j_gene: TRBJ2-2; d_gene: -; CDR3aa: CASSLETGELFF; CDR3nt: TGTGCCAGCAGTCTGGAGACCGGGGAGCTGTTTTTT
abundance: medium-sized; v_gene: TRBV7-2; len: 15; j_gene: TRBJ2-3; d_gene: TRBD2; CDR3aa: CASSLSGTSEDTQYF; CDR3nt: TGTGCCAGCAGCTTATCCGGGACTAGCGAAGATACGCAGTATTTT
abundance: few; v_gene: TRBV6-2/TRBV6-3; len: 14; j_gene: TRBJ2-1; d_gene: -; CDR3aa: CASSSSPRGNEQFF; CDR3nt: TGTGCCAGCAGTTCCTCCCCCCGGGGGAATGAGCAGTTCTTC
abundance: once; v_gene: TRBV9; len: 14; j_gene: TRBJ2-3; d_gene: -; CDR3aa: CASSVGVHTDTQYF; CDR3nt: TGTGCCAGCAGCGTAGGAGTACACACAGATACGCAGTATTTT
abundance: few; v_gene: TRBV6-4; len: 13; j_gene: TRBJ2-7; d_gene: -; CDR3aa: CASRDIIFYEQYF; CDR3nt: TGTGCCAGCAGAGACATAATCTTCTACGAGCAGTACTTC
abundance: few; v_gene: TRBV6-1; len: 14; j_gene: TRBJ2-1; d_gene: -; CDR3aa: CASSDLRGENEQFF; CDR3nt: TGTGCCAGCAGTGACCTCCGGGGAGAGAATGAGCAGTTCTTC
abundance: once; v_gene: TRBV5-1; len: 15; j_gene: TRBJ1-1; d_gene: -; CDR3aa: CASTLGTGEGTEAFF; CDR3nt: TGCGCCAGCACCCTGGGTACGGGGGAGGGGACTGAAGCTTTCTTT
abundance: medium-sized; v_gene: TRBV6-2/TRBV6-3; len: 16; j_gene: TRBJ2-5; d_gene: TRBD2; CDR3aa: CASSYYGGRVEETQYF; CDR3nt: TGTGCCAGCAGTTACTACGGCGGGAGGGTTGAAGAGACCCAGTACTTC
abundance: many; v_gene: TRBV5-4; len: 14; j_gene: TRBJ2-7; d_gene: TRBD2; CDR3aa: CASSLSSGIFEQYF; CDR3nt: TGTGCCAGCAGCTTGTCTAGCGGGATCTTCGAGCAGTACTTC
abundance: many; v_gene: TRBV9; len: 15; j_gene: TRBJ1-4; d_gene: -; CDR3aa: CASSVGPPGGEKLFF; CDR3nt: TGTGCCAGCAGCGTAGGACCCCCCGGTGGTGAAAAACTGTTTTTT
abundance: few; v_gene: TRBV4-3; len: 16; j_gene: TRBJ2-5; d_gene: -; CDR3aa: CASSQEGAGSQETQYF; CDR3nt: TGCGCCAGCAGCCAAGAAGGGGCCGGGTCCCAAGAGACCCAGTACTTC
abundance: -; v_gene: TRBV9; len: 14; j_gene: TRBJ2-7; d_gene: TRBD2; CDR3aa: CASSASGKLDEQYF; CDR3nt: TGTGCCAGCAGCGCCAGCGGGAAACTCGACGAGCAGTACTTC
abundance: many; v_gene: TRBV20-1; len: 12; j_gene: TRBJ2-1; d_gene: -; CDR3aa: CSVTQPHNEQFF; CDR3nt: TGCAGTGTCACCCAGCCACACAATGAGCAGTTCTTC
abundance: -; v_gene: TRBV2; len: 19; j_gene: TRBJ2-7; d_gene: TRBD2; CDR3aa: CASSVPTSGHFSGFYEQYF; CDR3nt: TGTGCCAGCAGTGTCCCGACTAGCGGCCACTTCTCCGGTTTCTACGAGCAGTACTTC
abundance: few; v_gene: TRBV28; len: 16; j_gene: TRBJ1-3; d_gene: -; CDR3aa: CASSSRRLSRGNTIYF; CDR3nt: TGTGCCAGCAGTTCCAGGAGGCTATCGAGGGGAAACACCATATATTTT
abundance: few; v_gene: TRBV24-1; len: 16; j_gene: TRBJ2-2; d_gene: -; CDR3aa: CATSDLHGVGAGELFF; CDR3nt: TGTGCCACCAGTGATTTGCACGGGGTCGGAGCCGGGGAGCTGTTTTTT
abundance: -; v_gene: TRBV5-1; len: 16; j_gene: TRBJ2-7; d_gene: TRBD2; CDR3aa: CASSLRSASGSYEQYF; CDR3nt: TGCGCCAGCAGCTTGCGAAGCGCTAGCGGATCCTACGAGCAGTACTTC
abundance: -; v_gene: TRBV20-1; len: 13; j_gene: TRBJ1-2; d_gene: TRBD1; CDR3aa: CSATWTGNYGYTF; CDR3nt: TGCAGTGCTACCTGGACAGGAAACTATGGCTACACCTTC
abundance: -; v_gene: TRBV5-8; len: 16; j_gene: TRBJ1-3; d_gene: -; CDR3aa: CASSLLIVGTGNTIYF; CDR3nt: TGTGCCAGCAGCTTGTTAATCGTGGGGACTGGAAACACCATATATTTT
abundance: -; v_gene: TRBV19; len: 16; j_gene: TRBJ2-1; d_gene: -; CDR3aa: CASSTSGTDKTLQQFF; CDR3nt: TGTGCCAGTAGTACGTCCGGGACGGACAAGACCTTGCAGCAGTTCTTC
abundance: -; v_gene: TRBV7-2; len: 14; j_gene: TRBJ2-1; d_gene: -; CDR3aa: CASSFYGGDNEQFF; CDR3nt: TGTGCCAGCAGCTTCTACGGTGGTGACAATGAGCAGTTCTTC
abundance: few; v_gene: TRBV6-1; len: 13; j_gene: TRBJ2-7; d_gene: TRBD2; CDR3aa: CASSVQRGYEQYF; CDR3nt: TGTGCCAGCAGTGTTCAGCGGGGCTACGAGCAGTACTTC
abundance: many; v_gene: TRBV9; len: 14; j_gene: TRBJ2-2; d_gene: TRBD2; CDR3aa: CASSLAGSSGELFF; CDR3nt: TGTGCCAGCAGTCTAGCGGGATCCTCCGGGGAGCTGTTTTTT
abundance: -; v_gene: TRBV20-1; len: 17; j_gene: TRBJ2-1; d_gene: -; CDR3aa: CSARTSDTGSGFNEQFF; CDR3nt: TGCAGTGCTCGCACGAGTGATACAGGGTCCGGGTTCAATGAGCAGTTCTTC
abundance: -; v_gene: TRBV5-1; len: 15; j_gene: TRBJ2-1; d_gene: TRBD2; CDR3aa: CASSLGPNPSGEQFF; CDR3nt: TGCGCCAGCAGCTTGGGTCCAAATCCTAGCGGGGAGCAGTTCTTC
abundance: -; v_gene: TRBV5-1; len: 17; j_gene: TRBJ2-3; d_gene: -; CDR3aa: CASSRGTGTSSTDTQYF; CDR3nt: TGCGCCAGCAGCAGGGGTACCGGGACATCTAGCACAGATACGCAGTATTTT
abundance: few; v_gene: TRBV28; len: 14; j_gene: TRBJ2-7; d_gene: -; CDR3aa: CASTLRWGVDEQYF; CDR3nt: TGTGCCAGCACCCTCAGGTGGGGGGTTGACGAGCAGTACTTC
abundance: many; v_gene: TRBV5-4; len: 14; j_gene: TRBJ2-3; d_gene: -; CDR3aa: CASSYTGIGDTQYF; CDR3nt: TGTGCCAGCAGCTACACGGGAATCGGGGATACGCAGTATTTT
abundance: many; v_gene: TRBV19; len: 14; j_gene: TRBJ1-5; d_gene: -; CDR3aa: CASSSNGRARPQHF; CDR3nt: TGTGCCAGTAGCTCGAATGGTAGGGCGCGGCCCCAGCATTTT
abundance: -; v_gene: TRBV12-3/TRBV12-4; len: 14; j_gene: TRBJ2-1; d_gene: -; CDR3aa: CASSCGLSPNEQFF; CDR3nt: TGTGCCAGCAGTTGCGGGCTTTCCCCTAATGAGCAGTTCTTC
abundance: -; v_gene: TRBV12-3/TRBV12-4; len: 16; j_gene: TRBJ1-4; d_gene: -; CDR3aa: CASSNLKGQRNEKLFF; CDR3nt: TGTGCCAGCAGTAACCTCAAAGGACAGCGTAATGAAAAACTGTTTTTT
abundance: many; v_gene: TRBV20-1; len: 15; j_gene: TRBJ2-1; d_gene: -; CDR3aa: CSARDLQGARNEQFF; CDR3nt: TGCAGTGCTAGAGATCTACAGGGAGCTAGGAATGAGCAGTTCTTC
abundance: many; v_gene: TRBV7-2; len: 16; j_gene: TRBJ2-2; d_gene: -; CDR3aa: CASSAEGGHNTGELFF; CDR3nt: TGTGCCAGCAGCGCCGAGGGGGGACATAACACCGGGGAGCTGTTTTTT
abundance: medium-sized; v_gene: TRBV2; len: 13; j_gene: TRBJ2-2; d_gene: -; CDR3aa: CASKVGNTGELFF; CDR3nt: TGTGCCAGCAAGGTGGGAAACACCGGGGAGCTGTTTTTT
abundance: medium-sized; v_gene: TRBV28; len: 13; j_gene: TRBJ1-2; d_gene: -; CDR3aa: CASSLYLGYGYTF; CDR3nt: TGTGCCAGCAGTTTATATCTCGGCTATGGCTACACCTTC
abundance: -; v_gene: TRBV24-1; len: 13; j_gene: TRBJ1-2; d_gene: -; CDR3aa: CATSDFVGDGYTF; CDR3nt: TGTGCCACCAGTGATTTTGTCGGCGATGGCTACACCTTC
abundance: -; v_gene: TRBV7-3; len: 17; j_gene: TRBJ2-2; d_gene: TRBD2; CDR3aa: CASSPPAGGPNTGELFF; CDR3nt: TGTGCCAGCAGCCCCCCGGCGGGAGGCCCAAACACCGGGGAGCTGTTTTTT